This TCR beta chain was sequenced in a study of early T cells in non-severe SARS-CoV-2 infection. Study observations and caveats: Comparison of clonotypes with VDJdb favored anti-spike CD8 responses while missing private and CD4 specificities.

Notes on this clonotype: What it binds is unknown.

This CDR3 has 14 amino acids. CDR1 SGDLS and CDR2 YYNGEE come from the germline V gene. Trimming left V 0 bases short and J 5 bases short, with 11 bases between. Tagging with unique molecular identifiers was applied to individual cDNA molecules. TCRdb processed the 5' RACE reads anew with MiXCR; each CDR3 protein has one entry. The sample records roughly 52,000 distinct CDR3 sequences, about 6.3% being singletons. Sequences were derived from whole blood, sampled at baseline. The sequence derives from an adult who was a healthcare worker with PCR-confirmed SARS-CoV-2 infection or an uninfected control (not recorded which). This rearrangement joins TRBV9 to TRBJ2-5; D call uncertain. The CDR3 DNA reads as TGTGCCAGCAGCGTAGGCTGGATGCTTGAGACCCAGTACTTC. The encoded protein is CASSVGWMLETQYF.